The 32 T cell receptor beta chains presented below share a single source sample, sequenced in a study of CD8+CD57+ T cells in acquired aplastic anemia. TCR beta VDJ and CDR3 profiling used genomic DNA as template. TCRdb ran MiXCR on the reads and lists one entry per CDR3 protein. The profile covers 68,000 or so distinct CDR3 sequences, with around half appearing a single time and around 8.8% taken by the ten largest. Sequenced: sorted CD4+, CD8+, or CD8+CD57+ T cells (not recorded which) from PBMCs. Every receptor here comes from a human donor in good health, serving as a control.

The chain links TRBV15 to TRBJ1-1; D is unresolved. Per germline, CDR1 LNHNV and CDR2 YYDKDF (reference sequence). CDR3 length equals 13 residues. V lost 3 bases and J 4 bases, leaving 9 bases between the germline ends. In nucleotides, the CDR3 is TGTGCCACCAGCAGGGCCAAGAGCACTGAAGCTTTCTTT. Residues: CATSRAKSTEAFF.

This chain connects TRBV6-4 to TRBJ1-1; no firm D call. The CDR3 has 13 residues. Germline CDR1 is MRHNA and CDR2 is SNTAGT. The V end was cut by 5 bases, the J end by 5 bases, with 12 bases between. The CDR3 nucleotides are TGTGCCAGCAGTAGGACGGTGGGGACTGAAGCTTTCTTT. Its protein is CASSRTVGTEAFF.

There are a few counts of this clonotype. This chain joins TRBV7-3 and TRBJ2-5; no definite D call. With 4 bases removed from V and 4 bases from J, the gap between germline ends came to 10 bases. The CDR3 covers 13 residues. CDR1 and CDR2 (germline): SGHTA, FQGTGA. As DNA, the CDR3 is TGTGCCAGCAGCTCGTGGGCTGGAGAGACCCAGTACTTC. Its translation is CASSSWAGETQYF.

The chain links TRBV25-1 to TRBJ2-7; 8 bases agree with TRBD1. Germline values: CDR1 MGHDK, CDR2 SYGVNS. CDR3 length: 13 residues. Trimming cost V 6 bases and J 6 bases; bases outside gene matches: 7. In nucleotides, the CDR3 is TGTGCCAGCAGCCTTACAGGGGGTGGCGAGCAGTACTTC. It encodes CASSLTGGGEQYF.

The chain has TRBV20-1 and TRBJ2-1; possibly TRBD1 or TRBD2 for D (6 bases each). This CDR3 contains 14 residues. Germline V CDR1 and CDR2: DFQATT, SNEGSKA (reference sequence). Trimming stripped 3 bases from V and 7 bases from J, with 16 bases between. The CDR3 region has the DNA TGCAGTGCTAGTGATGGGGGGCTGAGGAATGAGCAGTTCTTC. Its protein product is CSASDGGLRNEQFF.

V gene TRBV25-1 combines with J gene TRBJ1-1; D call uncertain. Germline CDR1 is MGHDK and CDR2 is SYGVNS. The CDR3 loop spans 13 amino acids. Trimming left V 6 bases short and J 0 bases short, with 8 bases between. CDR3: CASSQKMNTEAFF. The DNA for the CDR3 is TGTGCCAGCAGCCAAAAGATGAACACTGAAGCTTTCTTT.

Relative to its sample, this clonotype is medium-sized. The rearrangement links TRBV7-9 to TRBJ1-2; no clear D gene. There are 12 residues in the CDR3. V was pared by 1 base and J by 6 bases, with 6 bases between. Germline lookup yields CDR1 SEHNR and CDR2 FQNEAQ (reference sequence). CDR3 nucleotide sequence: TGTGCCAGCAGCTTAGTGTTCGATGGCTACACCTTC. Its translation is CASSLVFDGYTF.

This sequence joins TRBV7-3 and TRBJ1-2, with D unresolved. Germline V gene data show CDR1 as SGHTA and CDR2 as FQGTGA. The CDR3 extends over 13 amino acids. V was cut by 5 bases and J by 8 bases, with 15 bases left in between. In DNA, the CDR3 is TGTGCCAGCAGCCAAGACTCGGGATTCGGCTACACCTTC. It is translated as CASSQDSGFGYTF.

This chain connects TRBV19 to TRBJ2-7, with 10 bases that match TRBD2. The germline CDR1 and CDR2 sequences are LNHDA and SQIVND (reference sequence). Trimming cost V 5 bases and J 3 bases; bases outside gene matches: 7. This CDR3 comprises 15 residues. CDR3 region: CASSPGLASYYEQYF. CDR3 nucleotides: TGTGCCAGTAGTCCGGGACTAGCGTCCTACTACGAGCAGTACTTC.

At least ten counts were recorded for this clonotype. V gene TRBV20-1 combines with J gene TRBJ2-1, with a possible D match to TRBD2 (5 bases). V was shortened by 1 base and J by 4 bases, with 11 bases between the two germline ends. CDR3 length: 14 amino acids. Germline V gene sequence: CDR1 DFQATT, CDR2 SNEGSKA (reference sequence). In DNA form, the CDR3 reads TGCAGTGCTAGAGTATTAGAGGGATACAATGAGCAGTTCTTC. It codes for CSARVLEGYNEQFF.

This clonotype was observed a few times. The chain joins TRBV30 to TRBJ1-2; D unresolved. Trimming took 5 bases from V and 3 from J, leaving 19 bases between them. The CDR3 has 15 amino acids. The germline CDR1 and CDR2 sequences are GTSNPN and SVGIG (reference sequence). This CDR3 reads CAWQAVRDSDYGYTF. The CDR3 nucleotides read TGTGCCTGGCAAGCTGTGCGGGATTCGGACTATGGCTACACCTTC. The full variable domain, in which reference TRBV30 and TRBJ1-2 provide the parts outside the CDR3, is SQTIHQWPATLVQPVGSPLSLECTVEGTSNPNLYWYRQAAGRGLQLLFYSVGIGQISSEVPQNLSASRPQDRQFILSSKKLLLSDSGFYLCAWQAVRDSDYGYTFGSGTRLTVV.

This clonotype showed up many times. The V call is TRBV27, the J call TRBJ1-1; D perhaps matches TRBD1 (5 bases). This CDR3 comprises 12 residues. Trimming stripped 4 bases from V and 9 bases from J, with 12 bases between. Per germline, CDR1 MNHEY and CDR2 SMNVEV (reference sequence). CDR3 bases: TGTGCCAGCAGTTCCCCGGAGGGGAAAGCTTTCTTT. Translating it yields CASSSPEGKAFF.

This clonotype has more than one count but fewer than ten. The V call is TRBV10-3, the J call TRBJ1-2; the D gene is possibly TRBD1 (5 bases). The CDR3 contains 13 residues. The germline CDR1 and CDR2 sequences are ENHRY and SYGVKD. V dropped 0 bases and J dropped 5 bases, with 7 bases sitting between them. CDR3 in DNA: TGTGCCATCAGTGAGTCCAGGGAATATGGCTACACCTTC. Encoded protein: CAISESREYGYTF.

This clonotype has only one observation. The chain employs TRBV19 and TRBJ1-6; 9 bases map to TRBD1. Germline V gene data show CDR1 as LNHDA and CDR2 as SQIVND (reference sequence). This CDR3 contains 15 residues. J gave up 10 bases and V 6 bases, and 10 bases lay outside the gene matches. The CDR3 region has the DNA TGTGCCAGTAGCTCCAATCCGGGACAGGGCTCACCCCTCCACTTT. This encodes CASSSNPGQGSPLHF.

The chain employs TRBV9 and TRBJ1-6; maybe TRBD1 (5 bases). Trimming stripped 0 bases from V and 6 bases from J, with 13 bases between. CDR1 SGDLS and CDR2 YYNGEE come from the germline V gene. This CDR3 has 16 amino acids. In DNA, the CDR3 is TGTGCCAGCAGCGTAGAAGACAGAAGCCGTAATTCACCCCTCCACTTT. It is translated as CASSVEDRSRNSPLHF. The full variable domain, rest sourced from reference TRBV9 and TRBJ1-6, is DSGVTQTPKHLITATGQRVTLRCSPRSGDLSVYWYQQSLDQGLQFLIQYYNGEERAKGNILERFSAQQFPDLHSELNLSSLELGDSALYFCASSVEDRSRNSPLHFGNGTRLTVT.

The CDR3 sequence: CASSSSADQPQHF. The CDR3 coding sequence is TGTGCCAGCAGTTCCTCAGCGGATCAGCCCCAGCATTTT. V is TRBV12-3 or TRBV12-4 and J is TRBJ1-5; D unresolved. V was cut by 4 bases and J by 5 bases, with 9 bases left in between. This CDR3 region has 13 residues.

This clonotype was picked up a small number of times. The rearrangement links TRBV25-1 to TRBJ1-2, with TRBD1 matching over 8 bases. This CDR3 is 14 amino acids long. The V segment lost 1 base and the J segment 6 bases; nucleotides outside the gene matches: 4. The germline V gene encodes CDR1 MGHDK and CDR2 SYGVNS. CDR3 region: CASSEWTGTNGYTF. For the CDR3, the DNA is TGTGCCAGCAGTGAATGGACAGGGACGAATGGCTACACCTTC.

This clonotype was seen at least ten times. The junction differs from germline at one of its ends, possibly a read error. The chain employs TRBV9 and TRBJ1-2; tentative D call: TRBD1 (5 bases). The germline CDR1 and CDR2 sequences are SGDLS and YYNGEE. The length of the CDR3 is 9 residues. The CDR3 loop reads CASSARGAF. The CDR3 DNA sequence: TGTGCCAGCAGTGCCCGGGGCGCCTTC.

About this clonotype itself: Possible read error: a much larger clone is one base away. CDR3 sequence (DNA): TGTACCAGCAGTTTGTTAGGGTTTAATCAGCCCCAGCATTTT. Translation: CTSSLLGFNQPQHF. The rearrangement joins TRBV27 to TRBJ1-5; D unclear. CDR1 is MNHEY and CDR2 is SMNVEV in the germline V gene (reference sequence). This CDR3 contains 14 residues.

The rearrangement links TRBV15 to TRBJ1-2; D unresolved. This CDR3 is 14 amino acids long. The V end lost 0 bases, the J end lost 2 bases, and 7 bases lay between the germline ends. Germline V gives CDR1 LNHNV, CDR2 YYDKDF (reference sequence). The CDR3 DNA is TGTGCCACCAGCAGAGATAAGGGAAACTATGGCTACACCTTC. Protein sequence: CATSRDKGNYGYTF.

This clonotype has ten or more counts. The chain recombines TRBV6-5 with TRBJ2-7; maybe TRBD2 (7 bases). The V end lost 8 bases, the J end lost 3 bases, and 26 bases lay between the germline ends. Germline-derived CDR1 and CDR2 are MNHEY and SVGAGI. CDR3 size: 17 residues. CDR3 sequence reads: CASSRGATGTDIYEQYF. The CDR3 region has the DNA TGTGCCAGCTCCCGGGGGGCGACCGGGACTGACATCTACGAGCAGTACTTC.

V and J are TRBV9 and TRBJ2-1; 11 bases are a match to TRBD2. V lost 0 bases to trimming and J lost 9 bases; unmatched junction nucleotides: 8. The CDR3 is made up of 16 amino acids. CDR1 and CDR2 from the germline V gene are SGDLS and YYNGEE. The CDR3 DNA reads as TGTGCCAGCAGCGTAGCCGGGCTAGCGGGGGGTCGTGAGCAGTTCTTC. This translates into CASSVAGLAGGREQFF.

V gene TRBV6-2 or TRBV6-3 combines with J gene TRBJ2-7, with D possibly matching TRBD2 (5 bases). Trimming cost V 11 bases and J 2 bases, with 22 bases left between them. This CDR3 spans 15 amino acids. Germline lookup yields CDR1 MNHEY and CDR2 SVGEGT. This CDR3 reads CAVTLAVAAPYEQYF. Written as DNA, the CDR3 is TGTGCCGTCACCCTAGCCGTGGCGGCGCCCTACGAGCAGTACTTC.

About this clonotype itself: Being one base from a much bigger clone, this may be a read error. This chain links TRBV27 with TRBJ2-7; possibly TRBD1 for D (5 bases). The V end was cut by 3 bases, the J end by 8 bases, with 14 bases between. This CDR3 comprises 13 residues. The germline gives CDR1 MNHEY, CDR2 SMNVEV (reference sequence). As DNA, the CDR3 is TGTGCCAGCAGTTTTTGGGGCTCTGACAAGCAGTACTTC. Amino acid sequence: CASSFWGSDKQYF.

On this clonotype itself: The missing conserved phenylalanine or tryptophan at the end of this CDR3 makes a read error likely. No DNA is shown, since the ends of the CDR3 on it are uncertain; the CDR3 is the one TCRdb lists. The chain employs TRBV6-1 and TRBJ2-7; the D segment call TRBD1 is taken from the table without a DNA check. The germline V gene encodes CDR1 MNHNS and CDR2 SASEGT. The CDR3 is made up of 12 amino acids, end residues included. The CDR3 reads CASSTIQGKPYL.

The rearrangement links TRBV7-2 to TRBJ1-2; no firm D call. This CDR3 has 13 residues. Germline V gene data show CDR1 as SGHTA and CDR2 as FQGNSA. The ends were cut back, 5 bases at V and 5 bases at J, with 12 bases in the middle. This chain's CDR3 is CASSAVREYGYTF. Here the CDR3 DNA reads TGTGCCAGCAGCGCGGTGCGGGAATATGGCTACACCTTC.

This clonotype was counted at least ten times. The V call is TRBV12-3 or TRBV12-4, the J call TRBJ2-1, with TRBD2 matching over 9 bases. CDR3 length equals 14 residues. V lost 7 bases to trimming and J lost 3 bases; unmatched junction nucleotides: 4. The CDR3 DNA follows: TGTGCCAGCACCGATAGCGGGAGCTACAATGAGCAGTTCTTC. Translated, it gives CASTDSGSYNEQFF.

Ten or more counts support this clonotype. This rearrangement joins TRBV27 to TRBJ1-6; maybe TRBD1 (5 bases). CDR3 size: 14 residues. In germline, CDR1 is MNHEY, CDR2 SMNVEV (reference sequence). Trimming left V 6 bases short and J 10 bases short, with 16 bases between. As DNA, the CDR3 is TGTGCCAGCAGATTGGGGGTATTGGGGTCACCCCTCCACTTT. Protein sequence: CASRLGVLGSPLHF.

This clonotype counts as medium-sized. The genes are TRBV29-1 and TRBJ2-5, with a tentative D call TRBD2 (5 bases). The CDR3 runs 11 residues. Germline CDR1 and CDR2: SQVTM and ANQGSEA. Trimming took 4 bases from V and 4 from J, leaving 7 bases between them. The DNA of the CDR3 is TGCAGCGTTGGCGGGTTAGAGACCCAGTACTTC. As protein: CSVGGLETQYF.

This clonotype occurred many times. For the CDR3, the DNA is TGTGCCAGCAGCCGGACAGGTCAAGAGACCCAGTACTTC. Translation gives CASSRTGQETQYF. The V gene is TRBV5-4, the J gene TRBJ2-5; 7 nucleotides line up with TRBD1. Germline CDR1 and CDR2: SGHNT and YYREEE (reference sequence). The J segment lost 2 bases and the V segment lost 4 bases, leaving 2 bases of the junction unmatched. This CDR3 has 13 residues.

V gene TRBV7-2 combines with J gene TRBJ1-1; tentative D call: TRBD1 (6 bases). Trimming took 2 bases from V and 5 from J, leaving 12 bases between them. CDR1 and CDR2 from the germline V gene are SGHTA and FQGNSA. The CDR3 is 14 residues long. CDR3 residues: CASSLSVGGTEAFF. The DNA for the CDR3 is TGTGCCAGCAGCTTATCAGTAGGGGGGACTGAAGCTTTCTTT.

The rearrangement joins TRBV29-1 to TRBJ1-3; possible D gene TRBD1, 5 bases. Trimming took 8 bases from V and 14 from J, leaving 10 bases between them. Germline CDR1 and CDR2: SQVTM and ANQGSEA. CDR3 length equals 8 residues. CDR3 sequence: CSSPGVYF. Written as DNA, the CDR3 is TGCAGCTCCCCGGGGGTATATTTT.